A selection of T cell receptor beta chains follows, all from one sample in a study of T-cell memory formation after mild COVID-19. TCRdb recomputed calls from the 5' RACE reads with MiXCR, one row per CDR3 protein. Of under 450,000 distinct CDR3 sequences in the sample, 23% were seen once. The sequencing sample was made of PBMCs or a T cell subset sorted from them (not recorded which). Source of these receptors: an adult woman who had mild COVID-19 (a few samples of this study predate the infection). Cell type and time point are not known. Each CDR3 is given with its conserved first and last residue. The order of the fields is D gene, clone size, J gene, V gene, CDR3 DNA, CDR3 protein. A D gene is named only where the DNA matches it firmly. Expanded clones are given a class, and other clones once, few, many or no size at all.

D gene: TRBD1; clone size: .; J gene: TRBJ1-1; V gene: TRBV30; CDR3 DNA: TGTGCCTGGAGTGCCGGGACAGGGGGCTCGATCGCTGAAGCTTTCTTT; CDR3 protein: CAWSAGTGGSIAEAFF
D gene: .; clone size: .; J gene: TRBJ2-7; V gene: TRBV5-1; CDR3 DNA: TGCGCCAGCAAAGAGGGGTGGGGTTGGAACGAGCAGTACTTC; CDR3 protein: CASKEGWGWNEQYF
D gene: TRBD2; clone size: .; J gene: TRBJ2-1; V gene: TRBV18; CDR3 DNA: TGTGCCAGCTCACCGTCCGGGGGGGCCCTTGGGGAGCAGTTCTTC; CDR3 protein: CASSPSGGALGEQFF
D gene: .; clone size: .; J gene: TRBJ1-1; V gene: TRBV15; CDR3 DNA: TGTGCCACCAGCAGAGACGAGTCGCCGGGGGACACTGAAGCTTTCTTT; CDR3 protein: CATSRDESPGDTEAFF
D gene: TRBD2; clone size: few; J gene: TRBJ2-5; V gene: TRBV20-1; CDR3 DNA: TGCAGTGCTAGATCCCCCCGGGGGGGGGTTCAAGAGACCCAGTACTTC; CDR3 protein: CSARSPRGGVQETQYF
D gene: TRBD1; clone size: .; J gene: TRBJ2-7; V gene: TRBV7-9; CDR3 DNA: TGTGCCAGCAGCTTAGACGGGACAGGGGGCGAGCAGTACTTC; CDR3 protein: CASSLDGTGGEQYF
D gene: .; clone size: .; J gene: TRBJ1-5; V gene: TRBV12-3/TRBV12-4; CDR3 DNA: TGTGCCAGCACTCAAGGACACAGGCCAGGTCAGCCCCAGCATTTT; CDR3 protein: CASTQGHRPGQPQHF
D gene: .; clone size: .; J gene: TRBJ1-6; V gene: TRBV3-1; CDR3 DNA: TGTGCCAGCAGCCAAGGTGTCGGGCGGCCTGGAGGTAATTCACCCCTCCACTTT; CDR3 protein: CASSQGVGRPGGNSPLHF
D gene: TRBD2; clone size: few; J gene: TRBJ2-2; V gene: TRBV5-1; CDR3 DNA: TGCGCCAGCAGCACCTGGACTAGCGGTTCCCTGGGGACCGGGGAGCTGTTTTTT; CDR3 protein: CASSTWTSGSLGTGELFF
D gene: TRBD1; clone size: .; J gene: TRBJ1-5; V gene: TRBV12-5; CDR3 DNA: TGTGCTAGTGGTTTACGGACAGGGGGCGAGATTCAGCCCCAGCATTTT; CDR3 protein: CASGLRTGGEIQPQHF
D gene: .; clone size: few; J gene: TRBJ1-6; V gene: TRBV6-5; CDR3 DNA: TGTGCCAGCAGTGTGGGACGGGTCGGACCCCTCCACTTT; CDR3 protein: CASSVGRVGPLHF
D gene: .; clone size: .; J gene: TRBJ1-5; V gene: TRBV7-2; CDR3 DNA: TGTGCCAGCAGCTTCCGACGGATAAATCAGCCCCAGCATTTT; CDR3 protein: CASSFRRINQPQHF
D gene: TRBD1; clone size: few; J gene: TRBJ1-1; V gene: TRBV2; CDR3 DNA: TGTGCCAGCCAGGGGGAGGGGACAAAGAACACTGAAGCTTTCTTT; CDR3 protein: CASQGEGTKNTEAFF
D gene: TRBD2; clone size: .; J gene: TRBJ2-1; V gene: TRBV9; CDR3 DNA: TGTGCCAGCAGCCCGACAGCGGGAAGCTCCTACAATGAGCAGTTCTTC; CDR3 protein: CASSPTAGSSYNEQFF
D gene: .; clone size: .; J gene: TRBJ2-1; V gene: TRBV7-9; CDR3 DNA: TGTGCCAGCGCAACTGGACACCTCTCCTACAATGAGCAGTTCTTC; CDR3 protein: CASATGHLSYNEQFF